These 2 T cell receptor beta chains were all obtained from the same sample, sequenced in a study of cytomegalovirus exposure and HLA in healthy donors. 13 Jbeta primers and 60 Vbeta primers were used for the PCR. Generated by immunoSEQ multiplex PCR, the TCRdb table keeps only in-frame clones and is missing some. The top ten clones hold approximately 5% of a sample with 130,000 to 150,000 clones, approximately 71% of them seen once. The sequencing sample was made of PBMCs. The receptor source for this set is a woman aged 50 to 65 in good health and CMV-seronegative.

V is TRBV15 and J is TRBJ1-3, with D hard to call. CDR3 length: 16 amino acids. Germline loops: CDR1 LNHNV, CDR2 YYDKDF (reference sequence). The V and J ends lost 0 bases and 0 bases respectively, with 9 bases between them. The CDR3 region is CATSRDASSSGNTIYF. In nucleotides, the CDR3 is TGTGCCACCAGCAGAGACGCTTCGAGCTCTGGAAACACCATATATTTT.

This chain connects TRBV2 to TRBJ2-4, with D possibly being TRBD1 (5 bases). Germline values: CDR1 SNHLY, CDR2 FYNNEI. Trimming left V 2 bases short and J 2 bases short, with 10 bases between. The CDR3 is made up of 15 amino acids. CDR3 DNA: TGTGCCAGCAGTGAAATAGGGGTTACCAAAAACATTCAGTACTTC. Its translation is CASSEIGVTKNIQYF.